One T cell receptor beta chain is described in this entry. The sample comes from a study of control samples from healthy donors and cancer patients. Trimming took 8 bases from V and 7 from J, leaving 21 bases between them. The V gene's germline CDR1 is SGHNT and CDR2 YENEEA. There are 15 residues in the CDR3. Repertoires were generated with immunoSEQ multiplex PCR, while TCRdb's copy carries only in-frame clones and drops some. The data contain more than 65,000 clones, nearly 85% of them singletons. The sequenced sample was blood. The TCR sequence derives from a man aged 55 to 70 in good health. This chain uses TRBV11-3 with TRBJ2-1, with D perhaps TRBD1 or TRBD2 (6 bases each). The DNA of the CDR3 is TGTGCCAGCGGGGACTCAGGAGGGGGTAGAAATGAGCAGTTCTTC. This gives the protein CASGDSGGGRNEQFF.